This TCR beta chain derives from a study of immune evolution from preneoplasia to lung adenocarcinoma. Broader study findings: Later-stage lesions appeared to have more T cells, more diversity, less clonality.

Sequencing was performed with immunoSEQ multiplex PCR; in TCRdb, only in-frame clones are kept and a portion is missing. Of fewer than 6,500 clones listed, roughly 73% are singletons. This clone has more than one count but fewer than ten. The antigen remains unidentified. Two lung cancer pathologists independently confirmed each histologic diagnosis. Germline CDR1 and CDR2: SNHLY and FYNNEI. There are 14 residues in the CDR3. The ends lost 10 bases at V and 4 bases at J; junction bases unmatched: 9. This receptor was taken from a donor of 70 years or more with lung adenocarcinoma. The rearrangement uses TRBV2 and TRBJ1-2; 10 nucleotides agree with TRBD1. Sample: FFPE lung adenocarcinoma in situ tissue. In nucleotides, the CDR3 is TGTGCCACCTCGGACAGGGGGGGTGCCTATGGCTACACCTTC. Amino acid sequence: CATSDRGGAYGYTF.